Following are 15 T cell receptor beta chains from one sample sequenced in a study of T-cell memory formation after mild COVID-19. TCRdb fed the 5' RACE reads into MiXCR, producing one record per CDR3 protein. The table has 390,000 or so distinct CDR3 sequences, roughly 15% seen once. Sequencing used PBMCs or a T cell subset sorted from them (not recorded which). These receptors were obtained from a man aged 18 to 35 who had mild COVID-19 (a few samples of this study predate the infection). Cell type and time point are not known.

This chain uses TRBV19 with TRBJ2-7; a possible D gene is TRBD1 (7 bases). V shed 3 bases and J shed 3 bases, with 15 bases lying between them. This CDR3 comprises 15 residues. Germline V gives CDR1 LNHDA, CDR2 SQIVND (reference sequence). This chain's CDR3 is CASSIGQGGNYEQYV. The CDR3 bases are TGTGCCAGTAGTATTGGCCAGGGGGGAAACTACGAGCAGTACGTC.

This clonotype was seen at least ten times. This chain connects TRBV28 to TRBJ1-2; D gene uncertain. V was shortened by 2 bases and J by 0 bases, with 4 bases between the two germline ends. This CDR3 region has 13 residues. Per germline, CDR1 MDHEN and CDR2 SYDVKM. This CDR3 reads CASSLRTNYGYTF. Here the CDR3 DNA reads TGTGCCAGCAGTTTAAGGACTAACTATGGCTACACCTTC.

This clonotype showed up just a few times. The chain carries TRBV29-1 and TRBJ1-3; TRBD1 is a possible D gene (5 bases). Trimming shortened V by 2 bases and J by 5 bases, and 13 bases separated the two germline ends. The CDR3 runs 14 residues. The germline V gene encodes CDR1 SQVTM and CDR2 ANQGSEA. Here the CDR3 reads CSVEQPGVRNTIYF. In nucleotides, the CDR3 is TGCAGCGTTGAACAACCGGGGGTACGAAACACCATATATTTT.

The V gene is TRBV4-3, the J gene TRBJ2-5; weak D call: TRBD2 (5 bases). CDR1 is LGHNA and CDR2 is YSLEER in the germline V gene. The CDR3 has 16 amino acids. V was pared by 0 bases and J by 5 bases, with 16 bases between. The CDR3 region is CASSQDTVLGGETQYF. The CDR3 region has the DNA TGCGCCAGCAGCCAAGATACTGTACTAGGTGGGGAGACCCAGTACTTC.

This clonotype turned up a few times. The rearrangement uses TRBV28 and TRBJ1-6; maybe TRBD1 (5 bases). The CDR3 consists of 15 residues. Germline CDR1 reads MDHEN; CDR2 reads SYDVKM. V lost 6 bases and J lost 4, with 13 bases in between. CDR3 bases: TGTGCCAGCAGGGGGGACGGCAGATATAATTCACCCCTCCACTTT. Protein sequence: CASRGDGRYNSPLHF. The full variable domain, its missing parts supplied by reference TRBV28 and TRBJ1-6, is DVKVTQSSRYLVKRTGEKVFLECVQDMDHENMFWYRQDPGLGLRLIYFSYDVKMKEKGDIPEGYSVSREKKERFSLILESASTNQTSMYLCASRGDGRYNSPLHFGNGTRLTVT.

This clonotype was seen a few times. The chain recombines TRBV11-2 with TRBJ2-1; tentative D call: TRBD1 (6 bases). V was clipped by 4 bases and J by 13 bases, with 14 bases between them. From germline, CDR1 is SGHAT and CDR2 FQNNGV. The CDR3 is 12 amino acids. CDR3 coding DNA: TGTGCCAGCAGCTCCCGCCGGGACAACCAGTTCTTC. Translating gives CASSSRRDNQFF.

The chain recombines TRBV27 with TRBJ2-3, with D tentatively TRBD1 or TRBD2 (6 bases each). The CDR3 is 14 residues long. Germline loops: CDR1 MNHEY, CDR2 SMNVEV (reference sequence). V lost 6 bases to trimming and J lost 1 base, with 11 bases between them. The DNA of the CDR3 is TGTGCCAGCAGGCTTAGGGGGGGCACAGATACGCAGTATTTT. This gives the protein CASRLRGGTDTQYF.

The chain employs TRBV12-3 or TRBV12-4 and TRBJ2-6; TRBD1 is a possible D gene (5 bases). This CDR3 region has 13 residues. Trimming left V 8 bases short and J 2 bases short, with 7 bases between. DNA for the CDR3: TGTGCCAGCCGACAGACTGGGGCCAACGTCCTGACTTTC. Amino acids: CASRQTGANVLTF.

The gene calls are TRBV24-1 and TRBJ2-1; 7 bases match TRBD1. J lost 4 bases, V lost 7 bases, and 9 bases had no gene match. The CDR3 contains 15 residues. Germline lookup yields CDR1 KGHDR and CDR2 SFDVKD. CDR3 sequence (DNA): TGTGCCACCAGCGAGACAGGGAGACTATACAATGAGCAGTTCTTC. Translating gives CATSETGRLYNEQFF.

At least ten counts were recorded for this clonotype. The chain links TRBV7-2 to TRBJ2-3, with unresolved D. The CDR3 covers 14 residues. Germline V gives CDR1 SGHTA, CDR2 FQGNSA. V lost 0 bases to trimming and J lost 6 bases, with 10 bases between them. CDR3 amino acids: CASSLATPKDTQYF. Here the CDR3 DNA reads TGTGCCAGCAGCTTAGCCACACCTAAGGATACGCAGTATTTT.

This rearrangement joins TRBV12-3 or TRBV12-4 to TRBJ1-4; the D gene is possibly TRBD1 (5 bases). V lost 6 bases, J lost 5 bases, and 16 bases lay in between. The CDR3 is 15 residues long. The CDR3, as DNA: TGTGCCAGCAGACCCTACGGGGGGAGGAATGAAAAACTGTTTTTT. It codes for CASRPYGGRNEKLFF.

The chain is built from TRBV29-1 and TRBJ2-6; the match to TRBD1 covers 8 bases. CDR1 and CDR2 (germline): SQVTM, ANQGSEA. Trimming took 8 bases from V and 0 from J; bases not matched to a gene: 6. The CDR3 extends over 15 amino acids. CDR3 residues: CSTRDRSSGANVLTF. CDR3 DNA: TGCAGCACCCGGGACAGGAGCTCTGGGGCCAACGTCCTGACTTTC. The full variable domain, its missing parts supplied by reference TRBV29-1 and TRBJ2-6, is SAVISQKPSRDICQRGTSLTIQCQVDSQVTMMFWYRQQPGQSLTLIATANQGSEATYESGFVIDKFPISRPNLTFSTLTVSNMSPEDSSIYLCSTRDRSSGANVLTFGAGSRLTVL.

The genes are TRBV6-6 and TRBJ2-7; a weak D match, TRBD1 (6 bases). Germline CDR1 and CDR2: MNHNY and SVGAGI (reference sequence). The V end lost 0 bases, the J end lost 3 bases, and 15 bases lay between the germline ends. There are 16 residues in the CDR3. CDR3 in amino acids: CASSYSTQGRNYEQYF. CDR3 nucleotide sequence: TGTGCCAGCAGTTACTCGACGCAGGGGCGCAACTACGAGCAGTACTTC.

There are a few counts of this clonotype. V and J are TRBV7-9 and TRBJ1-2; no definite D call. Germline V CDR1 and CDR2: SEHNR, FQNEAQ (reference sequence). This CDR3 spans 13 amino acids. The V end was cut by 5 bases, the J end by 5 bases, with 12 bases between. The CDR3 region has the DNA TGTGCCAGCAGCCCCGGACCGCGGTATGGCTACACCTTC. Its protein is CASSPGPRYGYTF.

This clonotype came up a few times. The gene calls are TRBV7-2 and TRBJ1-3, with D possibly TRBD1 on 5 matching bases. The V and J ends lost 5 bases and 5 bases respectively, with 10 bases between them. Germline V gene lookup returns CDR1 SGHTA and CDR2 FQGNSA. This CDR3 comprises 13 residues. In DNA, the CDR3 is TGTGCCAGCAGCCAGGACAACAGAAACACCATATATTTT. Translation: CASSQDNRNTIYF.